Below, one T cell receptor beta chain is given with its context. These data originate in a study of blood T cell repertoires in COVID-19. Study-level information: Italy, Spain and the United States were the sources of the convalescent and acute COVID-19 samples. The analysed material was cDNA or gDNA that came from T cells, B-cell-depleted T cells, or PBMCs.

Germline-derived CDR1 and CDR2 are SGHAT and FQNNGV. This CDR3 contains 13 residues. Trimming shortened V by 9 bases and J by 3 bases, and 14 bases separated the two germline ends. Original processing notes: Reference gene primer amplification gave nucleated cell count estimates. The method was immunoSEQ multiplex PCR; TCRdb's version includes in-frame clones alone and lacks a portion of them. V, J and clone size reflect that table, while D and trimming were determined from the DNA. The profile shows about 29,000 clones, approximately 79% of them singletons. The chain links TRBV11-2 to TRBJ1-1; TRBD1 is a possible D gene (5 bases). This TCR derives from a man older than 75 with active or convalescent COVID-19. The sample taken for sequencing was peripheral blood. The CDR3 DNA follows: TGTGCCAGTAATTGGGGCAGGGACACTGAAGCTTTCTTT. This sequence encodes CASNWGRDTEAFF.